This T cell receptor beta chain was profiled in a study of cytomegalovirus exposure and HLA in healthy donors. For the study at large: In terms of ancestry, the Caucasian-associated cluster contained around four fifths of the approximately 400 genotyped donors.

Whole-study findings and limits: The dataset shows that most TCR sequences were rare, while some public TCRs occurred in many donors. In a later analysis, a genetic analysis reported fewer productive-TCR N-insertions in an Asian-associated ancestry cluster than the cohort average. The authors enumerated over 150 TCR beta chains as linked to cytomegalovirus.

This PCR relied on a set of 60 Vbeta primers and 13 Jbeta primers. The data were produced by immunoSEQ multiplex PCR, yet TCRdb's version contains in-frame clones alone and is incomplete. The data show around 150,000 clones, approximately 80% seen once. Concerning this clone itself: Its specificity is unknown.

CDR1 and CDR2 (germline): LGHNA, YNFKEQ. This CDR3 has 16 amino acids. With 3 bases clipped from V and 13 bases from J, the junction kept 11 bases outside the gene matches. The material sequenced was PBMCs. The clonotype comes from a male donor in good health and CMV-seronegative. The chain links TRBV4-2 to TRBJ2-5, with 16 bases matching TRBD2. As DNA, the CDR3 is TGTGCCAGCAGCCAGATTCCGGGACTAGCGGGGGGGATGGTGTACTTC. It translates to CASSQIPGLAGGMVYF.